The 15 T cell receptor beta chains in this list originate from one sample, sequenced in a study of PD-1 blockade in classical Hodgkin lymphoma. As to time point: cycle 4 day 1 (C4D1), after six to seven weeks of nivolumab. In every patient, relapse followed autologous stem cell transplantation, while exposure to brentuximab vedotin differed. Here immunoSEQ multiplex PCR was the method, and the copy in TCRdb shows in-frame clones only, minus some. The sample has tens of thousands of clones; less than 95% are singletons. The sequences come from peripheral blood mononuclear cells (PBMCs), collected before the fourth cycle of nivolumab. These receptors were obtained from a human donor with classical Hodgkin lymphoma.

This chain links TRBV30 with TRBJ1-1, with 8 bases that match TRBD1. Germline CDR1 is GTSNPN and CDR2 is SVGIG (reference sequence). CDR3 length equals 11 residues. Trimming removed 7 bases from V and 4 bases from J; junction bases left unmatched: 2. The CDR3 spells CASTGGTEAFF. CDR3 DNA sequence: TGTGCCTCCACAGGGGGCACTGAAGCTTTCTTT. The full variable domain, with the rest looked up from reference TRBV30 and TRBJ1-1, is SQTIHQWPATLVQPVGSPLSLECTVEGTSNPNLYWYRQAAGRGLQLLFYSVGIGQISSEVPQNLSASRPQDRQFILSSKKLLLSDSGFYLCASTGGTEAFFGQGTRLTVV.

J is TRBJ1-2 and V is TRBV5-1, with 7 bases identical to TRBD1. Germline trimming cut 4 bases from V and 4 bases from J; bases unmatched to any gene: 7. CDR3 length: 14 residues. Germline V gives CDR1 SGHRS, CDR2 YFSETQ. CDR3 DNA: TGCGCCAGCAGCCAGGGACAGTCTCCCTATGGCTACACCTTC. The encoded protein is CASSQGQSPYGYTF.

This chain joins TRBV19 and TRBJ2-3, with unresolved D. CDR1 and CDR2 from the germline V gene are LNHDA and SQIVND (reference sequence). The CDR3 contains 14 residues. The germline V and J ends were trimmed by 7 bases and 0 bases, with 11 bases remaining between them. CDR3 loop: CASKSRISTDTQYF. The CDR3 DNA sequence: TGTGCCAGTAAGAGTAGGATTAGCACAGATACGCAGTATTTT. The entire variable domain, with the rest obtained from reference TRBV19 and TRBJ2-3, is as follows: DGGITQSPKYLFRKEGQNVTLSCEQNLNHDAMYWYRQDPGQGLRLIYYSQIVNDFQKGDIAEGYSVSREKKESFPLTVTSAQKNPTAFYLCASKSRISTDTQYFGPGTRLTVL.

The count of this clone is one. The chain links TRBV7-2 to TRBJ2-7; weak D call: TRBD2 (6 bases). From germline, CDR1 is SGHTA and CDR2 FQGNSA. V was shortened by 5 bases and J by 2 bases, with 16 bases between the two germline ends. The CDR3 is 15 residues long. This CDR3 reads CASSHSGGEAYEQYF. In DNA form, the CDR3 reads TGTGCCAGCAGCCACTCCGGGGGTGAGGCCTACGAGCAGTACTTC.

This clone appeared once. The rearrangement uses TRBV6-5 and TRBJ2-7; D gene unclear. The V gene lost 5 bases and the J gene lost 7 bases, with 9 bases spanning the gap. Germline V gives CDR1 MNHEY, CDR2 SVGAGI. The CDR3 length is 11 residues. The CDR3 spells CASSKAREQYF. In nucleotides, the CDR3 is TGTGCCAGCAGTAAGGCACGGGAGCAGTACTTC.

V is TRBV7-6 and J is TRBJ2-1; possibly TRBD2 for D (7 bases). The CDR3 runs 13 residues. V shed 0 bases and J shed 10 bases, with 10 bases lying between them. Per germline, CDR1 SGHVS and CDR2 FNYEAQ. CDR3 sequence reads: CASSLAGGQEQFF. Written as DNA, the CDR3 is TGTGCCAGCAGCTTAGCCGGGGGGCAGGAGCAGTTCTTC.

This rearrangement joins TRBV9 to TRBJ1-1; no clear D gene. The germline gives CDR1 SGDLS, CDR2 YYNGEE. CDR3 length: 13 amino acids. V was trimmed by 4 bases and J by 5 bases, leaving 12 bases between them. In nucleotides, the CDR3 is TGTGCCAGCAGCCTACGTATGGGAACTGAAGCTTTCTTT. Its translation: CASSLRMGTEAFF.

CDR3 amino acids: CATSRDLSSGNTIYF. The CDR3 DNA is TGTGCCACCAGCAGAGATCTCAGCTCTGGAAACACCATATATTTT. This chain links TRBV15 with TRBJ1-3; D ambiguous. The CDR3 runs to 15 residues. Deletions cut 0 bases from V and 0 bases from J, with 6 bases between. CDR1 and CDR2 (germline): LNHNV, YYDKDF (reference sequence).

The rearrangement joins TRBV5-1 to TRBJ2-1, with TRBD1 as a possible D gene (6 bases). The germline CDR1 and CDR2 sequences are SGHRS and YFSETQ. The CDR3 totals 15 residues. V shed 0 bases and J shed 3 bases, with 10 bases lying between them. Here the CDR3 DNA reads TGCGCCAGCAGCTTGGCCCAGGGGTTCTACAATGAGCAGTTCTTC. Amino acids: CASSLAQGFYNEQFF.

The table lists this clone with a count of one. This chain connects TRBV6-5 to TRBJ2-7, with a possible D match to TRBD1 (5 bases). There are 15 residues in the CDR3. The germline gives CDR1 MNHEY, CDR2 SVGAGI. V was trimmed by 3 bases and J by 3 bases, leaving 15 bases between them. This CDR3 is CASSYESGNNYEQYF. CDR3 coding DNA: TGTGCCAGCAGTTATGAGTCAGGGAACAACTACGAGCAGTACTTC.

For the CDR3, the DNA is TGTGCCAGCAGCTTAGAGGGACTGGGGGCCTACGAGCAGTACTTC. Translating it yields CASSLEGLGAYEQYF. The chain carries TRBV7-6 and TRBJ2-7, with D possibly TRBD2 on 6 matching bases. CDR3 size: 15 residues. Between the trimmed V and J ends, which lost 1 base and 2 bases, there was a span of 12 bases. Germline CDR1 reads SGHVS; CDR2 reads FNYEAQ.

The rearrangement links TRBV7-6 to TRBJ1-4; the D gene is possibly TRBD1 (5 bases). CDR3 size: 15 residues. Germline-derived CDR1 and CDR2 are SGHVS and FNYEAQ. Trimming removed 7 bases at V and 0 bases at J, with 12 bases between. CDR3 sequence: CASTPTVATNEKLFF. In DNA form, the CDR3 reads TGTGCCAGCACACCGACAGTTGCAACTAATGAAAAACTGTTTTTT.

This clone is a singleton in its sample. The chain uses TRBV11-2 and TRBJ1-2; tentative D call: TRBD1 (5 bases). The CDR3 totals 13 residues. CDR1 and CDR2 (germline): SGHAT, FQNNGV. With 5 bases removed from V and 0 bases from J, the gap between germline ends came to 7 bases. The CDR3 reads CASSEQANYGYTF. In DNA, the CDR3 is TGTGCCAGCAGCGAACAGGCTAACTATGGCTACACCTTC.

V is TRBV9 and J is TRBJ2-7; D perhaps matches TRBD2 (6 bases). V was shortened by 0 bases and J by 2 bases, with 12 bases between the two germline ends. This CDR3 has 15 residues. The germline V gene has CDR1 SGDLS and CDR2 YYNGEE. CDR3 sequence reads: CASSVGSEGAYEQYF. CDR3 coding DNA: TGTGCCAGCAGCGTAGGTTCGGAGGGAGCCTACGAGCAGTACTTC.

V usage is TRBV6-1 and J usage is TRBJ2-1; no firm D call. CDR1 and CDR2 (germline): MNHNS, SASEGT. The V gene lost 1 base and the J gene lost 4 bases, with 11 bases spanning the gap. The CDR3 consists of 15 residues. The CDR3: CASSEDVVLYNEQFF. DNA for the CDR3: TGTGCCAGCAGTGAAGATGTAGTGTTATACAATGAGCAGTTCTTC.